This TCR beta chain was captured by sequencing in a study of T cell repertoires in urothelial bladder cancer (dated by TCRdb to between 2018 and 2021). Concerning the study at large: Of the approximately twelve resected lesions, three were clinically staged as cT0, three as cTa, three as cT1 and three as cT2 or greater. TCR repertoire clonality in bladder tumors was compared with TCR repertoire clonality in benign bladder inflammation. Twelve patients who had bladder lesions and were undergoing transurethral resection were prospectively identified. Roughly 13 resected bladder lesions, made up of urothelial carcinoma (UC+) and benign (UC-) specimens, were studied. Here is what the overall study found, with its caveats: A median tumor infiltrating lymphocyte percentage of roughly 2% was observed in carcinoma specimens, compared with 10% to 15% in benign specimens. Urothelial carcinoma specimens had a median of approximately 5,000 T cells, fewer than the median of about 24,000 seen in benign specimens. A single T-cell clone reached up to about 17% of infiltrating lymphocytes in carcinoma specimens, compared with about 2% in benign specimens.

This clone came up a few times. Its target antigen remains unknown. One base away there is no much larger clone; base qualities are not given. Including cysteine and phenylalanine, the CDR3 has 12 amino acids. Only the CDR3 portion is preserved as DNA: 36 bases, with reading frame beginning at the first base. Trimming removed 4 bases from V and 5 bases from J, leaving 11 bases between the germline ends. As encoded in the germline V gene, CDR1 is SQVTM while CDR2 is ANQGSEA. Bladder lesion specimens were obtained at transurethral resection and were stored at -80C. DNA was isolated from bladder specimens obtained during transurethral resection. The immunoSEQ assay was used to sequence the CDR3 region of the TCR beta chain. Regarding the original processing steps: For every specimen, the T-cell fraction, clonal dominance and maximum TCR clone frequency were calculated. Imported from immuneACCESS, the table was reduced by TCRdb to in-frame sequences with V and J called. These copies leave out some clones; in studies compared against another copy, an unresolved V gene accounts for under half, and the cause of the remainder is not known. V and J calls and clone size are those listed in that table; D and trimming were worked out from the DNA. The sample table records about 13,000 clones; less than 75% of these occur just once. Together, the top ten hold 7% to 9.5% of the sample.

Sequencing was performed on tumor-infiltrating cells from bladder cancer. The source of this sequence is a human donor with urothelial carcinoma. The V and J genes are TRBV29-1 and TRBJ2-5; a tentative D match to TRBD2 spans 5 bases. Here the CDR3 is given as CSVGSGSETQYF. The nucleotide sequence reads TGCAGCGTTGGTTCGGGATCCGAGACCCAGTACTTC.